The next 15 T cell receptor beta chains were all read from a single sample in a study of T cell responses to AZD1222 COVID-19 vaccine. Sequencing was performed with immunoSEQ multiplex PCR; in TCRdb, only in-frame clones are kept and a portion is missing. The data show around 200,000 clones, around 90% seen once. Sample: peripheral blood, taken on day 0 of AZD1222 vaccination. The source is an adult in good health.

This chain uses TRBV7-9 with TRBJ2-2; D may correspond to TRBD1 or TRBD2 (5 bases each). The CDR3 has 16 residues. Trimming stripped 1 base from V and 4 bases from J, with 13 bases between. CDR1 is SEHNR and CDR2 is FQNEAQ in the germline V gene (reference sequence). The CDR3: CASSLVFSGATGELFF. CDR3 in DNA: TGTGCCAGCAGCTTAGTGTTCTCCGGGGCCACCGGGGAGCTGTTTTTT.

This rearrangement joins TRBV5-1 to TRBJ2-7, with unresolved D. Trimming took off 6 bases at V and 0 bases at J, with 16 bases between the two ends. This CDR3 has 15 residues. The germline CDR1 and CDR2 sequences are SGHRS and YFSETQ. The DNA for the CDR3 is TGCGCCAGCACCCCGGTCCCGGGCAACTCCTACGAGCAGTACTTC. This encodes CASTPVPGNSYEQYF. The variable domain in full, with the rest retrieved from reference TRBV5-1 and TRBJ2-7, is KAGVTQTPRYLIKTRGQQVTLSCSPISGHRSVSWYQQTPGQGLQFLFEYFSETQRNKGNFPGRFSGRQFSNSRSEMNVSTLELGDSALYLCASTPVPGNSYEQYFGPGTRLTVT.

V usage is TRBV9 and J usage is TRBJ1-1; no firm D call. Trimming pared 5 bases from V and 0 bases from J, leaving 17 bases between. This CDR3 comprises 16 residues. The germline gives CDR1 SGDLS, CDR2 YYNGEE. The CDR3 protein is CASSNPGQSVNTEAFF. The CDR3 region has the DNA TGTGCCAGCAGTAACCCGGGCCAGTCCGTGAACACTGAAGCTTTCTTT.

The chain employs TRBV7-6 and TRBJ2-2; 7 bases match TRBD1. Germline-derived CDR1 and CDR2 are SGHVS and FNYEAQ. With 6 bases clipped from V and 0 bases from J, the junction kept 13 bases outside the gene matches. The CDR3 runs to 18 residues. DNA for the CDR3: TGTGCCAGCAGTTTCGAAGCACATGGGACAGCGAACACCGGGGAGCTGTTTTTT. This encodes CASSFEAHGTANTGELFF.

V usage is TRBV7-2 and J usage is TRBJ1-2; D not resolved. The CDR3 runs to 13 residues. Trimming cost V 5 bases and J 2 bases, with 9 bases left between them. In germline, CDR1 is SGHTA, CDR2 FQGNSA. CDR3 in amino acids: CASSPDKNYGYTF. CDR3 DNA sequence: TGTGCCAGCAGCCCCGACAAAAACTATGGCTACACCTTC.

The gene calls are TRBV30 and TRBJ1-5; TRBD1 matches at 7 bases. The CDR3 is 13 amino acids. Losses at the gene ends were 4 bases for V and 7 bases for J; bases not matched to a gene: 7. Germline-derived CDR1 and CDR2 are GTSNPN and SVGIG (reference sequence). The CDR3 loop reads CAWNLDRLQPQHF. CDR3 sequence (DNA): TGTGCCTGGAATCTGGACAGGCTACAGCCCCAGCATTTT.

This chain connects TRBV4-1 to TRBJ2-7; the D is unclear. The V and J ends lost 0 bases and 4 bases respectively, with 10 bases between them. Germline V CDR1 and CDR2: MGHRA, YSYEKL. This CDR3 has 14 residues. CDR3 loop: CASSQESDGYEQYF. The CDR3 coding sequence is TGCGCCAGCAGCCAAGAATCAGACGGGTACGAGCAGTACTTC.

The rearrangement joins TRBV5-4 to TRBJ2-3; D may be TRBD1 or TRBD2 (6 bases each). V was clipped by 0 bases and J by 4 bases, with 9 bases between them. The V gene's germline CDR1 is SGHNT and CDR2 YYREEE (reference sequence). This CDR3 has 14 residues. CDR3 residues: CASSLVGGADTQYF. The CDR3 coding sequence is TGTGCCAGCAGCTTGGTGGGGGGCGCAGATACGCAGTATTTT.

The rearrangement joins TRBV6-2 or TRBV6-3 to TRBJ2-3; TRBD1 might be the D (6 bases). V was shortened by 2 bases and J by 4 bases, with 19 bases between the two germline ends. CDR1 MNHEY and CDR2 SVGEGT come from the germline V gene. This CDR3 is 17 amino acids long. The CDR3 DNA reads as TGTGCCAGCAGTTACCAAGGCACAGGGATTGTCGCAGATACGCAGTATTTT. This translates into CASSYQGTGIVADTQYF.

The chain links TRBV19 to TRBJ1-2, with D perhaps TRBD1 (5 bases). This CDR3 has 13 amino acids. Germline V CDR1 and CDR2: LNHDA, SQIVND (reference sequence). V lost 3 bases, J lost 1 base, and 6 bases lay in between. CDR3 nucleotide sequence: TGTGCCAGTAGTATCGGACATAACTATGGCTACACCTTC. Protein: CASSIGHNYGYTF.

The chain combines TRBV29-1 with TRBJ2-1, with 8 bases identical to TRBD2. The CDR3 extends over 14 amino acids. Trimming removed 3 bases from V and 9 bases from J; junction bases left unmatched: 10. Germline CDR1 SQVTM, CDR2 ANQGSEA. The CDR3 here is CSVDGAGACTEQFF. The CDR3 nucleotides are TGCAGCGTTGATGGAGCGGGAGCATGCACTGAGCAGTTCTTC.

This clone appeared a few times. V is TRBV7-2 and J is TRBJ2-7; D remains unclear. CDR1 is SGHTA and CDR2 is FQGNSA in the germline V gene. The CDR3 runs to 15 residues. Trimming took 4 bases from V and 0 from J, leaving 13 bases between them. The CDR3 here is CASSYALGSSYEQYF. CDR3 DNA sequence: TGTGCCAGCAGCTATGCGCTAGGTAGCTCCTACGAGCAGTACTTC.

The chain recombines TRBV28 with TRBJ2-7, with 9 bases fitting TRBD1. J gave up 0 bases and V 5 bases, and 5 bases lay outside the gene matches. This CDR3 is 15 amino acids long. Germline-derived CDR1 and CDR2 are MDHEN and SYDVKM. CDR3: CASSNRGPTSYEQYF. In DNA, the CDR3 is TGTGCCAGCAGTAACAGGGGGCCCACCTCCTACGAGCAGTACTTC. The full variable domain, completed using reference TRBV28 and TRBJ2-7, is DVKVTQSSRYLVKRTGEKVFLECVQDMDHENMFWYRQDPGLGLRLIYFSYDVKMKEKGDIPEGYSVSREKKERFSLILESASTNQTSMYLCASSNRGPTSYEQYFGPGTRLTVT.

Here the CDR3 DNA reads TGTGCCAGCAGCCCCCATGGCGGAGGAACTAATGAAAAACTGTTTTTT. This gives the protein CASSPHGGGTNEKLFF. The rearrangement uses TRBV5-5 and TRBJ1-4; D is ambiguous. V was clipped by 4 bases and J by 1 base, with 14 bases between them. CDR3 length: 16 residues. From germline, CDR1 is SGHKS and CDR2 YYEKEE (reference sequence).

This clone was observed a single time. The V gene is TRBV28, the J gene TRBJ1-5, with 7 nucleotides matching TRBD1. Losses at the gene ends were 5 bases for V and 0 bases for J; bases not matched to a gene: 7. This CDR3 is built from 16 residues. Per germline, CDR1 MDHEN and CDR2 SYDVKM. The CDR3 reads CASSRWTGPSNQPQHF. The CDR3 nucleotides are TGTGCCAGCAGTAGATGGACAGGCCCTAGCAATCAGCCCCAGCATTTT.